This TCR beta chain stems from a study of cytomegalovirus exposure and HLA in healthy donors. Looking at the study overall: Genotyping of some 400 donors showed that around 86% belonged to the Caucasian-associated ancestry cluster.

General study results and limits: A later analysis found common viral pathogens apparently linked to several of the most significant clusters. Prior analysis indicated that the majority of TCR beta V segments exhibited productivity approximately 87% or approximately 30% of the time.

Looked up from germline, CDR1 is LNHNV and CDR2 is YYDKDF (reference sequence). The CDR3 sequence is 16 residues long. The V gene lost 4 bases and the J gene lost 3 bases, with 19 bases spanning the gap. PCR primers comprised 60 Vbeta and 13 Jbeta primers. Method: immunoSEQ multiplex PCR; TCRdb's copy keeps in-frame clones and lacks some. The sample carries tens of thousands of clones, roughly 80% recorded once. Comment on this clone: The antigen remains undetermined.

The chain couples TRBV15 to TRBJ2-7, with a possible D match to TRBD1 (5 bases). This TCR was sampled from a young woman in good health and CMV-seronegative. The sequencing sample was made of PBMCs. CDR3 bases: TGTGCCACCAGCATTTCGCGCAGGGTGACCCTCTACGAGCAGTACTTC. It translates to CATSISRRVTLYEQYF.